The present T cell receptor beta chain was sequenced within a study of graft-versus-host responses after intestinal transplantation. Study in general: All recipients got anti-thymocyte globulin induction, then tacrolimus and steroids for around three years.

Some clones are missing from TCRdb's copy, which holds only in-frame ones; the method was immunoSEQ multiplex PCR. The data hold some 110,000 clones, with approximately 93% observed a single time. There are a few counts of this clone. What it binds is not known. The germline V gene encodes CDR1 ENHRY and CDR2 SYGVKD. The CDR3 covers 10 residues. The V and J ends lost 6 bases and 10 bases respectively, with 6 bases between them. Whole-study results and caveats: The authors found GvH clones in recipient marrow, some appearing first in ileum or blood.

The clonotype originates from a human donor who was the organ donor for an intestinal transplant. The sample in question was unstimulated CD8+ T cells sorted from spleen or lymph node cells, obtained before transplant. The genes are TRBV10-3 and TRBJ1-4; D is uncertain. This CDR3 is CAIRRGKLFF. The CDR3 bases are TGTGCCATCAGGCGAGGAAAACTGTTTTTT.